This T cell receptor (beta chain) was sequenced in a study of CD8+CD57+ T cells in acquired aplastic anemia. Points on this clonotype: Germline and junction disagree at one end, which may indicate a read error.

CDR3 and TCR beta VDJ profiling relied on genomic DNA as the template. One entry per CDR3 protein, called by TCRdb with MiXCR from the reads. The table includes about 120,000 distinct CDR3 sequences, 55% to 70% detected once. From germline, CDR1 is SGHTA and CDR2 FQGTGA. The CDR3 consists of 15 residues. The authors sequenced patients whose flow cytometry had shown CD8+CD57+ cell expansion. The sequence derives from a human donor with aplastic anemia. The V gene is TRBV7-3, the J gene TRBJ2-7; 9 bases match TRBD2. Sequences were obtained from sorted CD4+, CD8+, or CD8+CD57+ T cells (not recorded which) from PBMCs. The CDR3 DNA reads TGTGCCAGCAGTTTAAACCCTAGCGGGATGTTCGAGCAGTACTTC. Translation gives CASSLNPSGMFEQYF. Complete variable domain (other parts from reference TRBV7-3 and TRBJ2-7): GAGVSQTPSNKVTEKGKYVELRCDPISGHTALYWYRQSLGQGPEFLIYFQGTGAADDSGLPNDRFFAVRPEGSVSTLKIQRTERGDSAVYLCASSLNPSGMFEQYFGPGTRLTVT.